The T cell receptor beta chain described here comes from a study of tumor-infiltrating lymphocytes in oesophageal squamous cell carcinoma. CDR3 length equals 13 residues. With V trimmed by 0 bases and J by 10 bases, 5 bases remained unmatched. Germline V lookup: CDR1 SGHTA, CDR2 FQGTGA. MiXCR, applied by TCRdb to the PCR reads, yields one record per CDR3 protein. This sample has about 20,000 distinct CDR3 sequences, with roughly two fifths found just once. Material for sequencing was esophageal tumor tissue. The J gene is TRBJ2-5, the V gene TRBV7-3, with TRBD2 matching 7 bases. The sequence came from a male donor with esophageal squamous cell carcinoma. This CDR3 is CASSLTAGVDQYF. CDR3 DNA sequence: TGTGCCAGCAGCTTAACGGCGGGAGTTGACCAGTACTTC.